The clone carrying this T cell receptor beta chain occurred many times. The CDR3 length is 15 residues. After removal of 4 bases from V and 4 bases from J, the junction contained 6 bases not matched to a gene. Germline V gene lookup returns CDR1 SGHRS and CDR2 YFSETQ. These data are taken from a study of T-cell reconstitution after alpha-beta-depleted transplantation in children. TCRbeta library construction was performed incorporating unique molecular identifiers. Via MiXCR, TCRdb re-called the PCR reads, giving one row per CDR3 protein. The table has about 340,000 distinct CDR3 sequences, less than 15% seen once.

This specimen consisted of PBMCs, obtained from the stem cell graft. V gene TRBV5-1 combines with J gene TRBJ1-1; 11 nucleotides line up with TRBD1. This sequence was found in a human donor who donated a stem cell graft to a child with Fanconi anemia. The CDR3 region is CASSRGTGGITEAFF. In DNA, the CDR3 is TGCGCCAGCAGCAGAGGGACAGGGGGGATCACTGAAGCTTTCTTT.